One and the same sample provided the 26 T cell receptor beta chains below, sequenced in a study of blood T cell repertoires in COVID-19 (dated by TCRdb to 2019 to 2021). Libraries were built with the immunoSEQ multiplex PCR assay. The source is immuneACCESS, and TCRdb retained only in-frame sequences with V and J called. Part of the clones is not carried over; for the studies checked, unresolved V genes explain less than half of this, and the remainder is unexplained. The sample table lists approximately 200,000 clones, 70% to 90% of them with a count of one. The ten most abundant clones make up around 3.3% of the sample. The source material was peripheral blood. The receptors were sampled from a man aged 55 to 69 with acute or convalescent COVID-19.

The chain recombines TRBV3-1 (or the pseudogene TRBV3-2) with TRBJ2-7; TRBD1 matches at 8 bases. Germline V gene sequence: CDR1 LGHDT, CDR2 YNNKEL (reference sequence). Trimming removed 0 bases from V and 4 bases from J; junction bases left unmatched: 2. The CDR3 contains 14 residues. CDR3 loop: CASSQDYRGYEQYF. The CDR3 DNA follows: TGTGCCAGCAGCCAAGATTACAGGGGGTACGAGCAGTACTTC.

The CDR3 protein is CASSPAGRGYQPQHF. The CDR3 DNA follows: TGTGCCAGCAGCCCAGCCGGGAGGGGTTATCAGCCCCAGCATTTT. The rearrangement uses TRBV5-5 and TRBJ1-5, with D perhaps TRBD1 (5 bases). V dropped 4 bases and J dropped 5 bases, with 16 bases sitting between them. CDR3 length: 15 amino acids. In germline, CDR1 is SGHKS, CDR2 YYEKEE (reference sequence). The variable domain in full, completed from reference TRBV5-5 and TRBJ1-5, reads DAGVTQSPTHLIKTRGQQVTLRCSPISGHKSVSWYQQVLGQGPQFIFQYYEKEERGRGNFPDRFSARQFPNYSSELNVNALLLGDSALYLCASSPAGRGYQPQHFGDGTRLSIL.

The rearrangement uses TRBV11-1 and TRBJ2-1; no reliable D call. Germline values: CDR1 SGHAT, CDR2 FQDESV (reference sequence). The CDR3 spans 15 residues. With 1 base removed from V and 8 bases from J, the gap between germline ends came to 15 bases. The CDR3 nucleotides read TGTGCCAGCAGCTTAGGAGGTCCACGCCGCCATGAGCAGTTCTTC. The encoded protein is CASSLGGPRRHEQFF.

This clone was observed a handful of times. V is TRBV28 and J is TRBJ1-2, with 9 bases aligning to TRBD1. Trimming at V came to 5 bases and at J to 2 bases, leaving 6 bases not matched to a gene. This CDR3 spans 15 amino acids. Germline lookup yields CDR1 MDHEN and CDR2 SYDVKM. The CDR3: CASSIGTGKNYGYTF. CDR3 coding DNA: TGTGCCAGCAGTATTGGGACAGGGAAAAACTATGGCTACACCTTC.

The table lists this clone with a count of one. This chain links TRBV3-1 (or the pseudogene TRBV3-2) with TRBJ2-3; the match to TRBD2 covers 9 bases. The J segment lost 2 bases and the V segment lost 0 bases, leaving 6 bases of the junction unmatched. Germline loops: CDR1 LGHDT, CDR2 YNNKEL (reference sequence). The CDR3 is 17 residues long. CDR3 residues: CASSQEKLAGNTDTQYF. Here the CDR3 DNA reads TGTGCCAGCAGCCAAGAAAAACTAGCGGGCAACACAGATACGCAGTATTTT.

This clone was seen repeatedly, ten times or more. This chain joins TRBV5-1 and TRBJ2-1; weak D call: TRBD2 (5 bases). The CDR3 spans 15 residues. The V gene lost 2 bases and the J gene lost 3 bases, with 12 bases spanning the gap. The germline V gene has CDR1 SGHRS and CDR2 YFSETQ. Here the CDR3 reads CASSFGEADYNEQFF. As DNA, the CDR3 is TGCGCCAGCAGCTTTGGAGAAGCGGACTACAATGAGCAGTTCTTC.

The CDR3 sequence is CASSIGTGPSNQPQHF. CDR3 nucleotides: TGTGCCAGTAGTATAGGCACAGGGCCCAGCAATCAGCCCCAGCATTTT. V is TRBV19 and J is TRBJ1-5, with D perhaps matching TRBD1 (6 bases). Trimming cost V 1 base and J 1 base, with 11 bases left between them. CDR1 and CDR2 (germline): LNHDA, SQIVND (reference sequence). The CDR3 contains 16 residues.

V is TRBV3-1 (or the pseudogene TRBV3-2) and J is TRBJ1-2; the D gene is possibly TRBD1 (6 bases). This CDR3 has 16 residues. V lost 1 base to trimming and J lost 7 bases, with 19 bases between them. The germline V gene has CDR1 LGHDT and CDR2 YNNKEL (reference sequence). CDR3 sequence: CASSQGIGAGGSGYTF. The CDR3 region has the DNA TGTGCCAGCAGCCAAGGAATCGGGGCGGGGGGCTCTGGCTACACCTTC.

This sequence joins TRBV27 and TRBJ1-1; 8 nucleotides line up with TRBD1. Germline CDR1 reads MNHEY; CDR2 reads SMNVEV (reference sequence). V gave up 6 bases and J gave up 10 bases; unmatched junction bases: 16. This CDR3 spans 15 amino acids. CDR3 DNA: TGTGCCAGCAGGCCCGCCGGGACAGGATATGGCCCAGCTTTCTTT. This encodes CASRPAGTGYGPAFF.

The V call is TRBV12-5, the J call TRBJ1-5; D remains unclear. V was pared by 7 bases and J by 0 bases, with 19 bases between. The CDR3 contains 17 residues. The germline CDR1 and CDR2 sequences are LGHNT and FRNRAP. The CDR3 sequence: CASALGMRADSNQPQHF. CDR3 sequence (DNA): TGTGCTAGTGCCCTGGGAATGAGGGCTGATAGCAATCAGCCCCAGCATTTT.

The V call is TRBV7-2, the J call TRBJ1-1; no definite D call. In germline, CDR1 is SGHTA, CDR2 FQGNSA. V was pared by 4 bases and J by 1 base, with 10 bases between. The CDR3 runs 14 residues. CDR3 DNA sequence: TGTGCCAGCAGCTGGAGGCCAGGGAACACTGAAGCTTTCTTT. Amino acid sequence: CASSWRPGNTEAFF.

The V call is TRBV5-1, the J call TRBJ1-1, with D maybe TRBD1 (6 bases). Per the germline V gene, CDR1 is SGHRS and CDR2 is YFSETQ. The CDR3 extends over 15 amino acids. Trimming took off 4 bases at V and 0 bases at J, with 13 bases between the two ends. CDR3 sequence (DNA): TGCGCCAGCAGCGGTCAGACAGGAATGAACACTGAAGCTTTCTTT. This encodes CASSGQTGMNTEAFF. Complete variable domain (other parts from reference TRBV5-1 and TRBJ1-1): KAGVTQTPRYLIKTRGQQVTLSCSPISGHRSVSWYQQTPGQGLQFLFEYFSETQRNKGNFPGRFSGRQFSNSRSEMNVSTLELGDSALYLCASSGQTGMNTEAFFGQGTRLTVV.

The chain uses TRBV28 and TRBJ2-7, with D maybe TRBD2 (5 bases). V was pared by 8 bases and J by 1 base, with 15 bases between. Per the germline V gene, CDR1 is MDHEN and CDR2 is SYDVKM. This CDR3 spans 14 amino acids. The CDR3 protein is CASASPVTSYEQYF. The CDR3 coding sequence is TGTGCCAGCGCTAGCCCTGTAACTTCCTACGAGCAGTACTTC.

The CDR3 nucleotides read TGTGCCAGCGGGCTGAACAGGGGGGGTTCACCCTACGAGCAGTACTTC. It specifies CASGLNRGGSPYEQYF. The J gene is TRBJ2-7, the V gene TRBV28, with D maybe TRBD1 (8 bases). The V gene's germline CDR1 is MDHEN and CDR2 SYDVKM. Trimming shortened V by 8 bases and J by 2 bases, and 22 bases separated the two germline ends. The CDR3 runs 16 residues.

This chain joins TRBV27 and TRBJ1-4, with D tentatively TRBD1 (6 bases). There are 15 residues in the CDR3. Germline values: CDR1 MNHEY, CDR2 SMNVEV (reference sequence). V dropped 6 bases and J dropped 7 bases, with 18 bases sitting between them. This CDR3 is CASRAPGHRGEKLFF. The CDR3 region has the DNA TGTGCCAGCAGGGCCCCGGGACACAGAGGTGAAAAACTGTTTTTT.

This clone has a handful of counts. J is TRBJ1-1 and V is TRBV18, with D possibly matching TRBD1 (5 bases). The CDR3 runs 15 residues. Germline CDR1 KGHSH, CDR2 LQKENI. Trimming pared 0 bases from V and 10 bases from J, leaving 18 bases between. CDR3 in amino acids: CASSPPVMNGGRAFF. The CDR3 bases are TGTGCCAGCTCACCACCTGTTATGAACGGGGGTAGAGCTTTCTTT.

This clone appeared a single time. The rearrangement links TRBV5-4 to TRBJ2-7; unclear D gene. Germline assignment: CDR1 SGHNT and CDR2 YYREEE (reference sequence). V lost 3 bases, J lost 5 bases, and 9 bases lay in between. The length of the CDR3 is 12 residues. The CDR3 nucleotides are TGTGCCAGCAGCTCCGTAAGCCACGAGCAGTACTTC. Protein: CASSSVSHEQYF.

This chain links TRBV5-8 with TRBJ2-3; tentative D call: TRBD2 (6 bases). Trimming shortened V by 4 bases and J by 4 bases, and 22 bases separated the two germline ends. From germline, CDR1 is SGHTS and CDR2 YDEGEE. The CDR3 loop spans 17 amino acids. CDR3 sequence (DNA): TGTGCCAGCAGCAGGACCTGGAGGGCCGAGGGCCCAGATACGCAGTATTTT. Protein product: CASSRTWRAEGPDTQYF.

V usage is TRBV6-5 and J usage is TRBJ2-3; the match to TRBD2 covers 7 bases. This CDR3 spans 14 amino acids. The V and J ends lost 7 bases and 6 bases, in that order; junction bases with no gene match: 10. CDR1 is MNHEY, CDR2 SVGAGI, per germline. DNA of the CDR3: TGTGCCAGCAAAGCGGGATTAGGGGCTGATACGCAGTATTTT. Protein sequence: CASKAGLGADTQYF.

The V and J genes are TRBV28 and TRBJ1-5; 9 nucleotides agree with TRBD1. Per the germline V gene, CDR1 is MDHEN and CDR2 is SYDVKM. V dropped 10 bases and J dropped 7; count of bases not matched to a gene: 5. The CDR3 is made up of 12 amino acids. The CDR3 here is CAMGTGKQPQHF. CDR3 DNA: TGTGCCATGGGGACAGGGAAACAGCCCCAGCATTTT. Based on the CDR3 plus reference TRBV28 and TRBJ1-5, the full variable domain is DVKVTQSSRYLVKRTGEKVFLECVQDMDHENMFWYRQDPGLGLRLIYFSYDVKMKEKGDIPEGYSVSREKKERFSLILESASTNQTSMYLCAMGTGKQPQHFGDGTRLSIL.

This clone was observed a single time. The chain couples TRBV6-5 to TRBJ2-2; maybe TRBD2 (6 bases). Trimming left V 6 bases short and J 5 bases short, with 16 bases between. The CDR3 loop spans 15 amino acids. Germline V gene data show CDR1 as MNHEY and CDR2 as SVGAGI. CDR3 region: CASSLRAGPTGELFF. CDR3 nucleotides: TGTGCCAGCAGCTTACGGGCGGGACCAACCGGGGAGCTGTTTTTT.

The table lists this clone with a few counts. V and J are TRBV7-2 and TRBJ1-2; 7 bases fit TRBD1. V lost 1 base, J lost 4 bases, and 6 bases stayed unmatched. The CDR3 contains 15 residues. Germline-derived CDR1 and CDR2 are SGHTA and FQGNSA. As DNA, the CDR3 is TGTGCCAGCAGCTTAGTCGGGGGACAGAGCTATGGCTACACCTTC. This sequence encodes CASSLVGGQSYGYTF.

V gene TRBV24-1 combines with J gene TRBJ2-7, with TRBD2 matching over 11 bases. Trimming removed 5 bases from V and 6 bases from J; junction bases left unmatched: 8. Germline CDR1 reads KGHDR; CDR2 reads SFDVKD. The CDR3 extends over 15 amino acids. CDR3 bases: TGTGCCACCAGTGGTGCGACTAGCGGGAACTTCGAGCAGTACTTC. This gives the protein CATSGATSGNFEQYF.

CDR3 bases: TGTGCCAGCACCCCCTCTACAGGGCGGACTGAAGCTTTCTTT. Protein product: CASTPSTGRTEAFF. The chain recombines TRBV7-8 with TRBJ1-1; D possibly corresponds to TRBD1 (6 bases). The germline V and J ends were trimmed by 7 bases and 5 bases, with 17 bases remaining between them. CDR3 length: 14 amino acids. From germline, CDR1 is SGHVS and CDR2 FQNEAQ.

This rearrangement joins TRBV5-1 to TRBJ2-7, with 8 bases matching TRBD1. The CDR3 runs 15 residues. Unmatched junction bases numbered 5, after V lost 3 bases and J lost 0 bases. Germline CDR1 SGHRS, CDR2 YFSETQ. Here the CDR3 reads CASSWNRGTSYEQYF. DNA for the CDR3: TGCGCCAGCAGCTGGAACAGGGGGACCTCCTACGAGCAGTACTTC.

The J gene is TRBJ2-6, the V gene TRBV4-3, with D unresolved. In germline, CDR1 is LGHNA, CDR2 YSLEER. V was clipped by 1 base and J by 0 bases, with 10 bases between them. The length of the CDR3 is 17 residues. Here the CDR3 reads CASSQVKTASGANVLTF. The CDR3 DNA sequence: TGCGCCAGCAGCCAAGTAAAAACAGCCTCTGGGGCCAACGTCCTGACTTTC.